Each of the 27 T cell receptor beta chains below was sequenced from the same sample in a study of blood T cells in healthy people across ages. The authors ran a second PCR of roughly 6 to 12 cycles using a sample-barcoded 5' primer and a J-beta primer mix. TCRdb reprocessed the 5' RACE reads via MiXCR and lists one record per CDR3 protein. The table shows approximately 780,000 distinct CDR3 sequences, with roughly 25% occurring only once. This same sample was also taken into another study, of T cells of mothers and their children.

Sequencing was carried out using blood. The receptors were gathered from a boy younger than 18 in good health.

This clonotype came up a few times. This chain links TRBV7-9 with TRBJ2-2; unclear D gene. V dropped 5 bases and J dropped 3 bases, with 7 bases sitting between them. The CDR3 runs to 13 residues. The germline gives CDR1 SEHNR, CDR2 FQNEAQ (reference sequence). The CDR3 DNA sequence: TGTGCCAGCAGCATAACAGACACCGGGGAGCTGTTTTTT. This codes for CASSITDTGELFF. Full variable domain (outside the CDR3, taken from reference TRBV7-9 and TRBJ2-2): DTGVSQNPRHKITKRGQNVTFRCDPISEHNRLYWYRQTLGQGPEFLTYFQNEAQLEKSRLLSDRFSAERPKGSFSTLEIQRTEQGDSAMYLCASSITDTGELFFGEGSRLTVL.

The table lists this clonotype with a few counts. The rearrangement joins TRBV20-1 to TRBJ2-4, with D maybe TRBD1 (6 bases). The ends were cut back, 5 bases at V and 0 bases at J, with 14 bases in the middle. The germline V gene has CDR1 DFQATT and CDR2 SNEGSKA (reference sequence). The CDR3 consists of 15 residues. In DNA form, the CDR3 reads TGCAGTGCTTTCAGGGGAAATTTAGCCAAAAACATTCAGTACTTC. Residues: CSAFRGNLAKNIQYF.

The chain is built from TRBV10-3 and TRBJ2-7; 9 nucleotides agree with TRBD1. Germline V gives CDR1 ENHRY, CDR2 SYGVKD. Trimming cost V 3 bases and J 6 bases; bases outside gene matches: 15. The CDR3 spans 17 residues. The CDR3 region has the DNA TGTGCCATCAGTGAACAGCCTAGGACAGGGGAATCTCTCGAGCAGTACTTC. This codes for CAISEQPRTGESLEQYF.

The chain joins TRBV6-6 to TRBJ2-4, with 12 bases identical to TRBD2. The CDR3 totals 14 residues. The trim removed 6 bases at V and 6 bases at J, leaving 3 bases unmatched. Germline V gene lookup returns CDR1 MNHNY and CDR2 SVGAGI (reference sequence). The CDR3 region is CASSQGLAGNIQYF. Here the CDR3 DNA reads TGTGCCAGCAGCCAGGGACTAGCGGGAAACATTCAGTACTTC.

This clonotype was seen more than once but under ten times. V gene TRBV7-3 combines with J gene TRBJ2-2, with D tentatively TRBD1 (6 bases). The CDR3 loop spans 15 amino acids. Germline lookup yields CDR1 SGHTA and CDR2 FQGTGA. The V end was cut by 2 bases, the J end by 3 bases, with 10 bases between. CDR3 sequence (DNA): TGTGCCAGCAGCTTACAGCCAGGGGACACCGGGGAGCTGTTTTTT. This translates into CASSLQPGDTGELFF.

In this sample, this clonotype turned up a few times. The chain couples TRBV3-1 to TRBJ1-6; D call uncertain. The V end was cut by 5 bases, the J end by 13 bases, with 21 bases between. Germline values: CDR1 LGHDT, CDR2 YNNKEL (reference sequence). There are 15 residues in the CDR3. The DNA of the CDR3 is TGTGCCAGCAGCGAGGCCCCACAGATATACCGCCCCCTCCACTTT. Translation: CASSEAPQIYRPLHF. The full variable domain, completed using reference TRBV3-1 and TRBJ1-6, is DTAVSQTPKYLVTQMGNDKSIKCEQNLGHDTMYWYKQDSKKFLKIMFSYNNKELIINETVPNRFSPKSPDKAHLNLHINSLELGDSAVYFCASSEAPQIYRPLHFGNGTRLTVT.

V is TRBV12-3 or TRBV12-4 and J is TRBJ2-7; D tentatively reads TRBD1 or TRBD2 (5 bases each). The CDR3 is 15 amino acids. Trimming stripped 5 bases from V and 0 bases from J, with 14 bases between. The CDR3 coding sequence is TGTGCCAGCAGTAAGGGACCCATGAGCTCCTACGAGCAGTACTTC. This gives the protein CASSKGPMSSYEQYF.

This clonotype has ten or more counts. The chain links TRBV2 to TRBJ1-2; 10 nucleotides line up with TRBD1. The V segment lost 6 bases and the J segment 2 bases; nucleotides outside the gene matches: 3. CDR1 and CDR2 from the germline V gene are SNHLY and FYNNEI. The length of the CDR3 is 14 residues. CDR3 in DNA: TGTGCCAGCAGCTGGGACAGGGGAAACTATGGCTACACCTTC. Translated: CASSWDRGNYGYTF.

The chain has TRBV12-5 and TRBJ2-3; 7 bases line up with TRBD2. J lost 4 bases, V lost 3 bases, and 7 bases had no gene match. The V gene's germline CDR1 is LGHNT and CDR2 FRNRAP. The CDR3 has 15 amino acids. In nucleotides, the CDR3 is TGTGCTAGTGGTTTTGGGACTACCGACGCAGATACGCAGTATTTT. Its protein is CASGFGTTDADTQYF.

Only a few counts were recorded for this clonotype. The gene calls are TRBV12-3 or TRBV12-4 and TRBJ1-6, with D tentatively TRBD1 (5 bases). V was shortened by 7 bases and J by 14 bases, with 15 bases between the two germline ends. The CDR3 sequence is 12 residues long. CDR3 coding DNA: TGTGCCAGCAATGATAATCGGGGCACCCTCCACTTT. It yields the protein CASNDNRGTLHF.

This clonotype was detected a few times. V is TRBV6-4 and J is TRBJ2-1; the match to TRBD2 covers 9 bases. The CDR3 contains 16 residues. Germline V lookup: CDR1 MRHNA, CDR2 SNTAGT. Trimming cost V 4 bases and J 2 bases; bases outside gene matches: 6. The CDR3 sequence is CASSASSGGPYNEQFF. The CDR3 DNA is TGTGCCAGCAGTGCCTCGAGCGGGGGGCCCTACAATGAGCAGTTCTTC.

The genes are TRBV19 and TRBJ1-2; 9 positions match TRBD1. The CDR3 covers 15 residues. V lost 5 bases, J lost 6 bases, and 10 bases stayed unmatched. The germline gives CDR1 LNHDA, CDR2 SQIVND (reference sequence). DNA of the CDR3: TGTGCCAGTAGTCATCAACAGGGGGCCGACCATGGCTACACCTTC. Translation gives CASSHQQGADHGYTF.

The chain carries TRBV10-2 and TRBJ2-2; a weak D match, TRBD1 (6 bases). CDR1 and CDR2 from the germline V gene are WSHSY and SAAADI. Trimming removed 8 bases from V and 0 bases from J, with 16 bases in between. There are 16 residues in the CDR3. The CDR3 DNA sequence: TGCGCCAGCTGGGCGTCCAGGACAGCGAACACCGGGGAGCTGTTTTTT. It codes for CASWASRTANTGELFF.

This sequence joins TRBV19 and TRBJ1-5; D call uncertain. This CDR3 is built from 18 residues. Per the germline V gene, CDR1 is LNHDA and CDR2 is SQIVND (reference sequence). Trimming took 0 bases from V and 3 from J, leaving 18 bases between them. The CDR3 spells CASSIDSPSTYNNQPQHF. The DNA of the CDR3 is TGTGCCAGTAGTATAGACTCCCCCAGCACTTATAACAATCAGCCCCAGCATTTT.

This clonotype was observed a few times. This chain connects TRBV7-9 to TRBJ1-1, with no clear D. V was trimmed by 4 bases and J by 1 base, leaving 10 bases between them. The germline V gene has CDR1 SEHNR and CDR2 FQNEAQ (reference sequence). CDR3 size: 14 residues. This CDR3 is CASSSPSRNTEAFF. Here the CDR3 DNA reads TGTGCCAGCAGCTCACCGTCCAGGAACACTGAAGCTTTCTTT.

Only a few counts were recorded for this clonotype. The rearrangement links TRBV29-1 to TRBJ2-5, with D hard to call. The CDR3 totals 13 residues. V dropped 7 bases and J dropped 5 bases, with 17 bases sitting between them. Germline assignment: CDR1 SQVTM and CDR2 ANQGSEA. This CDR3 is CSGSPQVQETQYF. In nucleotides, the CDR3 is TGCAGCGGCTCTCCTCAGGTCCAGGAGACCCAGTACTTC.

This rearrangement joins TRBV24-1 to TRBJ1-1, with D uncertain. The CDR3 has 13 amino acids. Germline CDR1 and CDR2: KGHDR and SFDVKD. V shed 2 bases and J shed 5 bases, with 8 bases lying between them. CDR3 DNA: TGTGCCACCAGTGATTATGATAGGACTGAAGCTTTCTTT. Translating it yields CATSDYDRTEAFF.

The chain is built from TRBV29-1 and TRBJ2-7, with 7 bases that match TRBD1. V trimming: 7 bases; J trimming: 0 bases; junction bases outside the gene matches: 9. The germline CDR1 and CDR2 sequences are SQVTM and ANQGSEA. CDR3 length equals 14 residues. The CDR3 DNA follows: TGCAGCGGTATTCAACAGGGGAGCTCCTACGAGCAGTACTTC. Protein: CSGIQQGSSYEQYF.

This clonotype was seen more than once but under ten times. V usage is TRBV29-1 and J usage is TRBJ1-2, with D perhaps matching TRBD1 (5 bases). The CDR3 consists of 11 residues. Germline CDR1 reads SQVTM; CDR2 reads ANQGSEA. V lost 5 bases and J 8 bases, leaving 12 bases between the germline ends. CDR3 nucleotide sequence: TGCAGCGTTACGGATGGGGACGGCTACACCTTC. This gives the protein CSVTDGDGYTF.

This chain joins TRBV6-4 and TRBJ1-2; D unresolved. The CDR3 consists of 16 residues. V shed 2 bases and J shed 4 bases, with 17 bases lying between them. Germline values: CDR1 MRHNA, CDR2 SNTAGT. The CDR3 DNA reads TGTGCCAGCAGTGACACTGCAGAGGCGCCGCGCTATGGCTACACCTTC. This gives the protein CASSDTAEAPRYGYTF.

As concerns this clonotype: Since no conserved phenylalanine or tryptophan closes the CDR3, a read error is the likely cause. The genes are TRBV6-1 and TRBJ2-7, with D unclear. CDR1 is MNHNS and CDR2 is SASEGT in the germline V gene. The CDR3 extends over 10 amino acids. V lost 4 bases to trimming and J lost 4 bases, with 2 bases between them. The CDR3 is CASSVYEQYL. CDR3 DNA sequence: TGTGCCAGCAGTGTTTACGAGCAGTACCTC.

Only a few counts were recorded for this clonotype. This chain joins TRBV7-2 and TRBJ2-1; 7 bases map to TRBD1. This CDR3 has 18 residues. Germline lookup yields CDR1 SGHTA and CDR2 FQGNSA. Trimming took 0 bases from V and 0 from J; bases not matched to a gene: 8. CDR3 coding DNA: TGTGCCAGCAGCTTAGCGCCCTCGGACAGGAGCTCCTACAATGAGCAGTTCTTC. Translation: CASSLAPSDRSSYNEQFF.

V is TRBV12-3 or TRBV12-4 and J is TRBJ2-1, with 9 bases matching TRBD2. The CDR3 runs to 16 residues. The junction had 15 bases not matched to a gene; V was cut back by 5 bases and J by 10 bases. The CDR3, as DNA: TGTGCCAGCAGTCCCAGGCGGCGGGGGGGATGGGGGGAGCAGTTCTTC. Its translation is CASSPRRRGGWGEQFF.

This clonotype was picked up a small number of times. J is TRBJ1-4 and V is TRBV6-1; D is undetermined. CDR1 and CDR2 (germline): MNHNS, SASEGT. CDR3 length: 12 amino acids. V was pared by 4 bases and J by 8 bases, with 8 bases between. This CDR3 is CASSVNTEKLFF. The CDR3 DNA follows: TGTGCCAGCAGTGTGAACACGGAAAAACTGTTTTTT.

J is TRBJ2-1 and V is TRBV28; 10 bases line up with TRBD1. This CDR3 contains 14 residues. Germline CDR1 MDHEN, CDR2 SYDVKM. V shed 8 bases, J shed 7 bases, and the junction held 8 bases outside the gene matches. DNA for the CDR3: TGTGCCAGCCCCACGGACAGGGGGAGGAATGAGCAGTTCTTC. Protein: CASPTDRGRNEQFF.

The chain uses TRBV24-1 and TRBJ2-1; maybe TRBD2 (6 bases). The CDR3 covers 13 residues. V dropped 4 bases and J dropped 8 bases, with 11 bases sitting between them. The germline gives CDR1 KGHDR, CDR2 SFDVKD. CDR3 nucleotide sequence: TGTGCCACCAGTGACGGGACTGAGGATGAGCAGTTCTTC. Protein sequence: CATSDGTEDEQFF.

V and J are TRBV29-1 and TRBJ2-5; TRBD1 aligns across 10 bases. In germline, CDR1 is SQVTM, CDR2 ANQGSEA. With V trimmed by 4 bases and J by 4 bases, 6 bases remained unmatched. This CDR3 region has 14 residues. CDR3 amino acids: CSVGKGTGVETQYF. The CDR3 DNA reads as TGCAGCGTTGGAAAGGGGACAGGGGTAGAGACCCAGTACTTC.